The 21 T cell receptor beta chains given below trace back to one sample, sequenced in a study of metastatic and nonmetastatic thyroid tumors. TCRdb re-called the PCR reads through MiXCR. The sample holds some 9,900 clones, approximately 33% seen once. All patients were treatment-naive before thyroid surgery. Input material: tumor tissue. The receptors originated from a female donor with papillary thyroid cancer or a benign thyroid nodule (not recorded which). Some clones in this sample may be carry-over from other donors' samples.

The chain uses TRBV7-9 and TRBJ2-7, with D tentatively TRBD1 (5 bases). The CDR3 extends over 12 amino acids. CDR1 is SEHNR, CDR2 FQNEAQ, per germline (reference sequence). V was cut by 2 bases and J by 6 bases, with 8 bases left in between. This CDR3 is CASSLQGFEQYF. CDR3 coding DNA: TGTGCCAGCAGCTTACAGGGTTTCGAGCAGTACTTC.

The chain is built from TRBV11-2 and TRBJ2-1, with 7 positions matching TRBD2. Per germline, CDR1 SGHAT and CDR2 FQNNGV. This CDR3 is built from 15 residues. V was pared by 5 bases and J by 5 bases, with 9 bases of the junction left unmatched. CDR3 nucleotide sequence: TGTGCCAGCAGCCCGCAGCGGGGACCGAACAATGAGCAGTTCTTC. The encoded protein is CASSPQRGPNNEQFF.

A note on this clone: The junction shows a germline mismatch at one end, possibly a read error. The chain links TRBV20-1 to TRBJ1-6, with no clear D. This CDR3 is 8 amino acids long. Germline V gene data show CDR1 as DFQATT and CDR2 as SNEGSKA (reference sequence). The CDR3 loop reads CSAGDHVF. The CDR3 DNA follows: TGCAGTGCTGGGGATCACGTATTT.

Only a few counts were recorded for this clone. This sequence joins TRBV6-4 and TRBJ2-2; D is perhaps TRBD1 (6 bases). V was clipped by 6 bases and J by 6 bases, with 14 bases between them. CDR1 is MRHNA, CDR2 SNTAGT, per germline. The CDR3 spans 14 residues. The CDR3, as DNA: TGTGCCAGCAGCAGACAGGCCGAAGCCGGGGAGCTGTTTTTT. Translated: CASSRQAEAGELFF.

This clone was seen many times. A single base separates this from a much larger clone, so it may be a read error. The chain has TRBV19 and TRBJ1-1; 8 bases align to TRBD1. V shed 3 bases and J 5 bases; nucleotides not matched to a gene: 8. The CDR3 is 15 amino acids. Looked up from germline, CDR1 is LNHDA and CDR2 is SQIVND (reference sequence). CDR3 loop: CASSMAQGARTEAFF. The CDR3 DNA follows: TGTGCCAGTAGTATGGCCCAGGGGGCGCGGACTGAAGCTTTCTTT. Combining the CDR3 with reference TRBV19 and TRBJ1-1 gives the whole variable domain DGGITQSPKYLFRKEGQNVTLSCEQNLNHDAMYWYRQDPGQGLRLIYYSQIVNDFQKGDIAEGYSVSREKKESFPLTVTSAQKNPTAFYLCASSMAQGARTEAFFGQGTRLTVV.

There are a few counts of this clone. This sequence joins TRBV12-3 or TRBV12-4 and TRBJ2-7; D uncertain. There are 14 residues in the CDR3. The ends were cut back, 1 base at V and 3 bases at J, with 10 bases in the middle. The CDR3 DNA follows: TGTGCCAGCAGTTTAGGGACGGTGAGCTACGAGCAGTACTTC. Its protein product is CASSLGTVSYEQYF.

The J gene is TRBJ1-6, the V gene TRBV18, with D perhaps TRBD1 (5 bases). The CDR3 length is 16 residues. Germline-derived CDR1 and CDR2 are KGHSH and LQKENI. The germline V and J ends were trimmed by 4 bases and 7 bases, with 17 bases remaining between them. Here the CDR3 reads CASSLQGLGLNSPLHF. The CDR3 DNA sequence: TGTGCCAGCTCACTTCAGGGTCTGGGTCTAAATTCACCCCTCCACTTT.

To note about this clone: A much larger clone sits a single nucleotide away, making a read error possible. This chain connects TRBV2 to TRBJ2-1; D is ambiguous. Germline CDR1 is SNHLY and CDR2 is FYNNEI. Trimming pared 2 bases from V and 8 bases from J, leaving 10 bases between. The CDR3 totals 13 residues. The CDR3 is CASSEQVFDEQFF. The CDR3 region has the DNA TGTGCCAGCAGTGAACAGGTTTTCGATGAGCAGTTCTTC.

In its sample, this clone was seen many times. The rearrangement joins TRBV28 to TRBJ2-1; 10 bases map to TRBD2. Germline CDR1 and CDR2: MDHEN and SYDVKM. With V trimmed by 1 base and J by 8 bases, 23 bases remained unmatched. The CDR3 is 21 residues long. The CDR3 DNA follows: TGTGCCAGCAGTTTATTAACCCCAGGGGGCGCCTTTAGCGGGAGGTATGATGAGCAGTTCTTC. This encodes CASSLLTPGGAFSGRYDEQFF.

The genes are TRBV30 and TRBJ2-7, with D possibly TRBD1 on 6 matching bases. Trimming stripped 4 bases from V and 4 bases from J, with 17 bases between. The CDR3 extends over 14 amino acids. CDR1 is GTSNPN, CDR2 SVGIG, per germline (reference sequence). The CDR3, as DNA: TGTGCCTGGACTCCTGGGGGCTCGATTTACGAGCAGTACTTC. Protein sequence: CAWTPGGSIYEQYF.

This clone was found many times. CDR3 bases: TGTGCCAGCAGCCAAACCGATGATACGCAGTATTTT. Protein sequence: CASSQTDDTQYF. The rearrangement joins TRBV14 to TRBJ2-3; D unclear. Trimming cost V 2 bases and J 6 bases, with 6 bases left between them. The CDR3 loop spans 12 amino acids. In germline, CDR1 is SGHDN, CDR2 FVKESK.

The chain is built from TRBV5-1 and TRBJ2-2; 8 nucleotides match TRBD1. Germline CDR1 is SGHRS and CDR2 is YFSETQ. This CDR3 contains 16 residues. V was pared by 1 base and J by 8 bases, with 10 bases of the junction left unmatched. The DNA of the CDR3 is TGCGCCAGCAGCTTGAGGACAGGGCCCGAGGGTGGGGAGCTGTTTTTT. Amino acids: CASSLRTGPEGGELFF.

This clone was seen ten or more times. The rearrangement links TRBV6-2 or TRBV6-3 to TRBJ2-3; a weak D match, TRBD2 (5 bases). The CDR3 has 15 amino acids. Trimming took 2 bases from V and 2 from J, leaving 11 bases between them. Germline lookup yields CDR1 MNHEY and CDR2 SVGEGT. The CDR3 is CASSYPWLATDTQYF. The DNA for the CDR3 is TGTGCCAGCAGTTACCCTTGGCTAGCCACAGATACGCAGTATTTT.

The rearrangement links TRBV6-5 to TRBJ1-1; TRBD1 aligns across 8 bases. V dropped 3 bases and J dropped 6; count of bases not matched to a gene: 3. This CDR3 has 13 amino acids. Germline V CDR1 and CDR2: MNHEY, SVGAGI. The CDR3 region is CASSYWDRSEAFF. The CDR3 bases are TGTGCCAGCAGTTATTGGGACAGGTCTGAAGCTTTCTTT.

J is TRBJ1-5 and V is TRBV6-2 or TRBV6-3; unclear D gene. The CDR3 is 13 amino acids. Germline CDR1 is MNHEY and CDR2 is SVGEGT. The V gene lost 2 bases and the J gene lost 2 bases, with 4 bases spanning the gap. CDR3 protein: CASSYEGNQPQHF. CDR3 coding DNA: TGTGCCAGCAGTTACGAGGGCAATCAGCCCCAGCATTTT.

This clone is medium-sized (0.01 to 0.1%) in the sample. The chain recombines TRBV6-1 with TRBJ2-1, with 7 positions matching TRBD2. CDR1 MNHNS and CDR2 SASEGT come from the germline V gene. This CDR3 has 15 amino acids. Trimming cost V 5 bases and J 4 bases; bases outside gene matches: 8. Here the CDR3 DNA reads TGTGCCAGCAGTTCTAGCGGCTCCCCGTACAATGAGCAGTTCTTC. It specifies CASSSSGSPYNEQFF.

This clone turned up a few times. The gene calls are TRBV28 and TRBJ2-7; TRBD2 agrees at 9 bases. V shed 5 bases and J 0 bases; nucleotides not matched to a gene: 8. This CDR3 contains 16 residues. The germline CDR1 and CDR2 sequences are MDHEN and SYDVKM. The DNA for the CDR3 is TGTGCCAGCAGTCCTCGACTAGCGGAGCCCTCCTACGAGCAGTACTTC. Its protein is CASSPRLAEPSYEQYF.

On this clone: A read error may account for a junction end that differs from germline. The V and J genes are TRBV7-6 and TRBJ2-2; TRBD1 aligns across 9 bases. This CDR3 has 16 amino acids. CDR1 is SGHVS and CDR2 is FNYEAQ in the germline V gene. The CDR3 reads CASSWGQGLNTGELFF. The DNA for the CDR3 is TGTGCCAGTAGCTGGGGACAGGGCCTGAACACCGGGGAGCTGTTTTTT.

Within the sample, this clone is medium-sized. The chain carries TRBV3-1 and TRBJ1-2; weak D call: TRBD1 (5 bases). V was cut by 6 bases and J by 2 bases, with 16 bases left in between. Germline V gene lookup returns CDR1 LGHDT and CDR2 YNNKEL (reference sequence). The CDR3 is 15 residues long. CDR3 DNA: TGTGCCAGCAGTTCTAGATGGGGCCGAAACTATGGCTACACCTTC. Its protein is CASSSRWGRNYGYTF. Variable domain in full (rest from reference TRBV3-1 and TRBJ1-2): DTAVSQTPKYLVTQMGNDKSIKCEQNLGHDTMYWYKQDSKKFLKIMFSYNNKELIINETVPNRFSPKSPDKAHLNLHINSLELGDSAVYFCASSSRWGRNYGYTFGSGTRLTVV.

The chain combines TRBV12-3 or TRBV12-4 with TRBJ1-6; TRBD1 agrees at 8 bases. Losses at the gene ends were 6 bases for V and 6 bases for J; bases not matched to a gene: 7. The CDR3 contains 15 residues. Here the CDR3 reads CASSLQTGANSPLHF. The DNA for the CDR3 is TGTGCCAGCAGCCTCCAGACAGGGGCTAATTCACCCCTCCACTTT.

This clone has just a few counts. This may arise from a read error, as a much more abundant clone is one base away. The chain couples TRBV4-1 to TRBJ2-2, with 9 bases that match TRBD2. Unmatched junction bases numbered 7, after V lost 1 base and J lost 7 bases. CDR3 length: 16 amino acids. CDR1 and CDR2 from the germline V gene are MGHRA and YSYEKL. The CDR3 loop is CASSQAVREGLGELFF. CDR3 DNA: TGCGCCAGCAGCCAAGCGGTGCGGGAGGGCCTCGGGGAGCTGTTTTTT.